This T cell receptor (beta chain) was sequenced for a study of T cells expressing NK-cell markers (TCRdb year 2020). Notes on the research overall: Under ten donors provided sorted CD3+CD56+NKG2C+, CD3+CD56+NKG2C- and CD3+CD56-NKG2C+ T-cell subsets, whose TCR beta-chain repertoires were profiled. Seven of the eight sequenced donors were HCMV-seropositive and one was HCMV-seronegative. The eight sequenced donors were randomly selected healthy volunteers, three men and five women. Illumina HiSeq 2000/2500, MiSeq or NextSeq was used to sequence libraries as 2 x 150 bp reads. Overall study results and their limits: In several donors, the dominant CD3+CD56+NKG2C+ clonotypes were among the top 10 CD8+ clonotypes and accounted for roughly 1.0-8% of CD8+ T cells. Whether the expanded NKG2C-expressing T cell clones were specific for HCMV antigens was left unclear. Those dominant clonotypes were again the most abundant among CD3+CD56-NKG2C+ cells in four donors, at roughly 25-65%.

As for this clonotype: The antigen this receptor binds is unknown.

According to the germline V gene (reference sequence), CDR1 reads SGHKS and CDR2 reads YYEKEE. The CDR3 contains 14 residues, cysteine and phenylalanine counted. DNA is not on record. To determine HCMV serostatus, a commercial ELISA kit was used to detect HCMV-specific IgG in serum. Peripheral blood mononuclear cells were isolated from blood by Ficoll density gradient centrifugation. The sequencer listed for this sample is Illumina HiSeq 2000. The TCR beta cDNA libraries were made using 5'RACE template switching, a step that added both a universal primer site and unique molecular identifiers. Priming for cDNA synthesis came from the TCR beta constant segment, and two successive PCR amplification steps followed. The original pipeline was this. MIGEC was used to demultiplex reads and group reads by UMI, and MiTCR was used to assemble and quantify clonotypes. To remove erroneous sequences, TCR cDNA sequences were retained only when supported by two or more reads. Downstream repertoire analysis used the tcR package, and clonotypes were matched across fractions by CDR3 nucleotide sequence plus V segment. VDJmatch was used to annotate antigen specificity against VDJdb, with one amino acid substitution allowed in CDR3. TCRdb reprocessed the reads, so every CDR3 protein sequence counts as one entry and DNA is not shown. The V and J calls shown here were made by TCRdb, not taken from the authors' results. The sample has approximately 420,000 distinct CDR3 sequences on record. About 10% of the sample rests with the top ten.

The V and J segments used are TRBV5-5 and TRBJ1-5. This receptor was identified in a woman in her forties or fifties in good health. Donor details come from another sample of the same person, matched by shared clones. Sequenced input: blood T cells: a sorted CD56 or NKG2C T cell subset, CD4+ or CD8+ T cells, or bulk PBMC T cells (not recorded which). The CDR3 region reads CASSLGRGNQPQHF.